The 4 T cell receptor beta chains below all came from one sample that was sequenced in a study of cytomegalovirus exposure and HLA in healthy donors. Use of 60 Vbeta and 13 Jbeta primers characterized the PCR. Sequencing used immunoSEQ multiplex PCR; TCRdb keeps in-frame clones, though not all of them. Its table records roughly 34,000 clones. Sequencing input: PBMCs. The receptors were sampled from a middle-aged man in good health and CMV-seronegative.

The chain is built from TRBV7-2 and TRBJ1-1; maybe TRBD1 (6 bases). The CDR3 loop spans 14 amino acids. In germline, CDR1 is SGHTA, CDR2 FQGNSA. V was pared by 5 bases and J by 1 base, with 11 bases between. The CDR3: CASSLTGENTEAFF. The DNA for the CDR3 is TGTGCCAGCAGCCTGACAGGAGAGAACACTGAAGCTTTCTTT.

V and J are TRBV7-9 and TRBJ1-1; 7 bases align to TRBD1. The germline V gene encodes CDR1 SEHNR and CDR2 FQNEAQ (reference sequence). The CDR3 covers 17 residues. The junction had 14 bases not matched to a gene; V was cut back by 6 bases and J by 1 base. The CDR3 spells CASRSGPRGRGNTEAFF. For the CDR3, the DNA is TGTGCCAGCAGGTCCGGGCCAAGGGGGCGTGGGAACACTGAAGCTTTCTTT. Based on the CDR3 plus reference TRBV7-9 and TRBJ1-1, the full variable domain is DTGVSQNPRHKITKRGQNVTFRCDPISEHNRLYWYRQTLGQGPEFLTYFQNEAQLEKSRLLSDRFSAERPKGSFSTLEIQRTEQGDSAMYLCASRSGPRGRGNTEAFFGQGTRLTVV.

The gene calls are TRBV9 and TRBJ1-1; 8 bases line up with TRBD1. The length of the CDR3 is 13 residues. The germline V gene has CDR1 SGDLS and CDR2 YYNGEE. The V segment lost 3 bases and the J segment 4 bases; nucleotides outside the gene matches: 2. The CDR3 region is CASSDDRGTEAFF. CDR3 nucleotides: TGTGCCAGCAGCGACGACAGGGGCACTGAAGCTTTCTTT.

This chain uses TRBV4-3 with TRBJ2-1, with 7 bases aligning to TRBD2. V shed 0 bases, J shed 2 bases, and the junction held 4 bases outside the gene matches. CDR1 LGHNA and CDR2 YSLEER come from the germline V gene. The CDR3 consists of 16 residues. CDR3 loop: CASSQEAGEAYNEQFF. CDR3 nucleotides: TGCGCCAGCAGCCAAGAGGCGGGAGAGGCCTACAATGAGCAGTTCTTC.